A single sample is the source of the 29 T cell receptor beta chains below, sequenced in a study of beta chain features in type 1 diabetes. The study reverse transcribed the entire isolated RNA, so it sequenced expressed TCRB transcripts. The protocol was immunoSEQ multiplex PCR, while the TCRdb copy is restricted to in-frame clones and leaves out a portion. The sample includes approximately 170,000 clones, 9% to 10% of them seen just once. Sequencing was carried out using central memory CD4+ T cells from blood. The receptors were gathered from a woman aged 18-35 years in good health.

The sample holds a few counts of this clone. Here the CDR3 reads CASSLEFPPSVYTF. As DNA, the CDR3 is TGCGCCAGCAGCTTGGAGTTTCCCCCAAGCGTCTACACCTTC. The chain couples TRBV5-1 to TRBJ1-2; D is unresolved. The germline V gene has CDR1 SGHRS and CDR2 YFSETQ. CDR3 length: 14 residues. Trimming removed 0 bases from V and 10 bases from J, with 16 bases in between.

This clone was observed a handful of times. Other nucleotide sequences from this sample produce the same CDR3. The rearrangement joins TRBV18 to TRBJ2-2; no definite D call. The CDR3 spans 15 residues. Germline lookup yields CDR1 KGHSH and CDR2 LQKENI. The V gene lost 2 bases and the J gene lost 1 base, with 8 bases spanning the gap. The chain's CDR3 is CASSPGQENTGELFF. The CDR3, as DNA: TGTGCCAGCTCACCAGGCCAGGAGAACACCGGGGAGCTGTTTTTT.

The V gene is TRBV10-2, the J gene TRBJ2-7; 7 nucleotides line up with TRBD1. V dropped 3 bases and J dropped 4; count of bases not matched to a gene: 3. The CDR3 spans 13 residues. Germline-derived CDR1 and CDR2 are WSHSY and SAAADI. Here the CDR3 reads CASSDSDRYEQYF. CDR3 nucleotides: TGCGCCAGCAGTGACTCGGACAGGTACGAGCAGTACTTC.

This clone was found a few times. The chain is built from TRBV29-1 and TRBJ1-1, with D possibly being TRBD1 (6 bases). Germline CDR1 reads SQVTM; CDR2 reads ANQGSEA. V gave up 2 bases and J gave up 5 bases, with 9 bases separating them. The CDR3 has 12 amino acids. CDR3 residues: CSVEPRGTEAFF. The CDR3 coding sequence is TGCAGCGTTGAACCAAGGGGGACTGAAGCTTTCTTT. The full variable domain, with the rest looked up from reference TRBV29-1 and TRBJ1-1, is SAVISQKPSRDICQRGTSLTIQCQVDSQVTMMFWYRQQPGQSLTLIATANQGSEATYESGFVIDKFPISRPNLTFSTLTVSNMSPEDSSIYLCSVEPRGTEAFFGQGTRLTVV.

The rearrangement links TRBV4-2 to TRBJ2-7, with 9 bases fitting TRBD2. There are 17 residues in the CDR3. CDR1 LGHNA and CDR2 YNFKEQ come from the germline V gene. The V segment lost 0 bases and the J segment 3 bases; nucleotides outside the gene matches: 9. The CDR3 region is CASSQEGSRTSVYEQYF. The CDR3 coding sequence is TGTGCCAGCAGCCAAGAAGGCAGCAGGACTAGCGTCTACGAGCAGTACTTC.

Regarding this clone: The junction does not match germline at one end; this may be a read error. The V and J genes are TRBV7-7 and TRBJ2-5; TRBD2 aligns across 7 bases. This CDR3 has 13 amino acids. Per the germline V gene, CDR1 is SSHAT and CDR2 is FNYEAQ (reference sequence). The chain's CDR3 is CASSLGGEETQYF. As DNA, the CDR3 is TGTGCTAGCAGCTTGGGGGGGGAAGAGACCCAGTACTTC.

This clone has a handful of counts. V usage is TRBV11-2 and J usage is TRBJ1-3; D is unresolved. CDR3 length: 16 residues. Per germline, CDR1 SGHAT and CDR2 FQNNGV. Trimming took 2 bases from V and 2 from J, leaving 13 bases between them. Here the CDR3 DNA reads TGTGCCAGCAGCTTATTATTATCCGGGACTGGAAACACCATATATTTT. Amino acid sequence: CASSLLLSGTGNTIYF.

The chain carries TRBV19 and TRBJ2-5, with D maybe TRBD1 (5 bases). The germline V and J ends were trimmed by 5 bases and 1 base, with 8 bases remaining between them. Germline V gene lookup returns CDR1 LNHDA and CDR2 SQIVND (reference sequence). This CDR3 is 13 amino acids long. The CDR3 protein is CASSSDTQETQYF. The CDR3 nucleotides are TGTGCCAGTAGTTCGGACACCCAAGAGACCCAGTACTTC.

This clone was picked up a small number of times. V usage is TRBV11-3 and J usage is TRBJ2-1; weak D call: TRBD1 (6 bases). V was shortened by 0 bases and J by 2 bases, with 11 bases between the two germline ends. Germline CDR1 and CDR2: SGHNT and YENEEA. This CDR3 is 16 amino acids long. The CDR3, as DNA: TGTGCCAGCAGCTTAGATGGGCAGGGGCCCTACAATGAGCAGTTCTTC. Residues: CASSLDGQGPYNEQFF.

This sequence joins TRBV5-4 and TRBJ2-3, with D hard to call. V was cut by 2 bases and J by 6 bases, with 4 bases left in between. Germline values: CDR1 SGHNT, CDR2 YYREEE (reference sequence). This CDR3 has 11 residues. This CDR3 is CASSFGDTQYF. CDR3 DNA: TGTGCCAGCAGCTTCGGTGATACGCAGTATTTT.

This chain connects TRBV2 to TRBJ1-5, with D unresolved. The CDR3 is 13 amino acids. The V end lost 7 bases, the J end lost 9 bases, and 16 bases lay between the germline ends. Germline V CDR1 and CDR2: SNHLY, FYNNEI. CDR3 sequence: CASTESGLLPQHF. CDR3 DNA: TGTGCCAGCACCGAAAGCGGTTTATTGCCCCAGCATTTT.

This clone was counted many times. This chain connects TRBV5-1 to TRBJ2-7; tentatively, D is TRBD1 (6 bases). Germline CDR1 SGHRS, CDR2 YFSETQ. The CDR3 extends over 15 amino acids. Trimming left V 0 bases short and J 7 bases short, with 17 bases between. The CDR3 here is CASSLALRTVGEQYF. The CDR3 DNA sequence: TGCGCCAGCAGCTTGGCCCTTAGGACAGTTGGGGAGCAGTACTTC.

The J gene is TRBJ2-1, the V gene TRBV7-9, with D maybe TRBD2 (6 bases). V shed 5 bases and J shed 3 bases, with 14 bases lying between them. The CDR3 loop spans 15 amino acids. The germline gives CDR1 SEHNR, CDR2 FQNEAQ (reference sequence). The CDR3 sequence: CASSRGLESYNEQFF. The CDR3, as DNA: TGTGCCAGCAGCCGGGGACTCGAAAGCTACAATGAGCAGTTCTTC.

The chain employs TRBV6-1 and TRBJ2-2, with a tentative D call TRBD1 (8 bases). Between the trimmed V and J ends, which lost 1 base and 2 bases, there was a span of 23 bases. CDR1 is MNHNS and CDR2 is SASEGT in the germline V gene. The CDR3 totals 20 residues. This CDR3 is CASSEVGNIYRGGNTGELFF. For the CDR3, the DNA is TGTGCCAGCAGTGAAGTTGGCAACATTTACAGGGGGGGAAACACCGGGGAGCTGTTTTTT.

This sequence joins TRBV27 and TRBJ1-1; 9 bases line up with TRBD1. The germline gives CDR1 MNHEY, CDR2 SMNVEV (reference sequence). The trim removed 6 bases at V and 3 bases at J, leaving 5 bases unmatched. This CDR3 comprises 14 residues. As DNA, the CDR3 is TGTGCCAGCAGCGCCGGACAGGGGCACACTGAAGCTTTCTTT. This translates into CASSAGQGHTEAFF.

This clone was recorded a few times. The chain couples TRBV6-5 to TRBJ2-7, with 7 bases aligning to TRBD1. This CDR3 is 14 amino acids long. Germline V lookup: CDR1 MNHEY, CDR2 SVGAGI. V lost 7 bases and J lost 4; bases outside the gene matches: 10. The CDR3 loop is CASISGGQFYEQYF. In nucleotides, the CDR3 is TGTGCCAGCATTTCAGGGGGACAGTTTTACGAGCAGTACTTC.

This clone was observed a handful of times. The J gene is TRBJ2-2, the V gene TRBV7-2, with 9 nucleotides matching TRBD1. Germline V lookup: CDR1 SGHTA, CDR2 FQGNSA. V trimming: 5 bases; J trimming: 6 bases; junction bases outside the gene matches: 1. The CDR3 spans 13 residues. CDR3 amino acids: CASSRQGAGELFF. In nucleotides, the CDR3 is TGTGCCAGCAGCCGACAGGGGGCCGGGGAGCTGTTTTTT.

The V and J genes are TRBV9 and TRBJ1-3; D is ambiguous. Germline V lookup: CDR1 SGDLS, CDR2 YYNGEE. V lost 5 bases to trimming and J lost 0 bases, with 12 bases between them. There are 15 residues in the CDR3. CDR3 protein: CASSEHANSGNTIYF. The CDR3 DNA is TGTGCCAGCAGTGAACATGCAAACTCTGGAAACACCATATATTTT.

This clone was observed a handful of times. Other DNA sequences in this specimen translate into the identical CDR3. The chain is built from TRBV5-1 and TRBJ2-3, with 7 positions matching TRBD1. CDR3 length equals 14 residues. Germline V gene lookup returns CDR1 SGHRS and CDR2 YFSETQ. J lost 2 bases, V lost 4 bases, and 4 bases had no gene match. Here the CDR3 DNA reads TGCGCCAGCAGCCCGGGACAGACCACAGATACGCAGTATTTT. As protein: CASSPGQTTDTQYF. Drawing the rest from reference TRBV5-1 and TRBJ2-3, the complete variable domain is KAGVTQTPRYLIKTRGQQVTLSCSPISGHRSVSWYQQTPGQGLQFLFEYFSETQRNKGNFPGRFSGRQFSNSRSEMNVSTLELGDSALYLCASSPGQTTDTQYFGPGTRLTVL.

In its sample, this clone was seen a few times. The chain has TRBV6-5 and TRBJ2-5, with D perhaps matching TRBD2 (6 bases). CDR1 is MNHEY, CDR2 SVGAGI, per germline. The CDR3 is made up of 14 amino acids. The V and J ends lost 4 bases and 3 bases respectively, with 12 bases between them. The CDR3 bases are TGTGCCAGCAGTTTGGACGGGGGTGAAGAGACCCAGTACTTC. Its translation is CASSLDGGEETQYF.

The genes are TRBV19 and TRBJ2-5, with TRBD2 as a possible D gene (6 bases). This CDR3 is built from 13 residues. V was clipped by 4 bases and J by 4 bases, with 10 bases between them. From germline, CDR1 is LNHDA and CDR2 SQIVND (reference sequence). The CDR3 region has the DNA TGTGCCAGTAGTAAGTGGGGAGGAGAGACCCAGTACTTC. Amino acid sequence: CASSKWGGETQYF.

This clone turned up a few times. CDR3 in DNA: TGCGCCAGCAGCCCAGGACGGGGCAGGGGTGAAGCTTTCTTT. It translates to CASSPGRGRGEAFF. The genes are TRBV5-1 and TRBJ1-1; D may be TRBD1 (6 bases). The CDR3 runs 14 residues. V lost 4 bases and J 7 bases, leaving 17 bases between the germline ends. From germline, CDR1 is SGHRS and CDR2 YFSETQ.

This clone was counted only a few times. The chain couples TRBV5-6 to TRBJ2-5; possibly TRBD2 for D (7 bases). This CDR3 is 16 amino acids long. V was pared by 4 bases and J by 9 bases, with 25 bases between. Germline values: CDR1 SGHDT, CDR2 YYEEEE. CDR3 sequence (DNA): TGTGCCAGCAGCCCCCTTGTCGGGGGGCGAGGAGCTGCCCAGTACTTC. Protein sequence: CASSPLVGGRGAAQYF.

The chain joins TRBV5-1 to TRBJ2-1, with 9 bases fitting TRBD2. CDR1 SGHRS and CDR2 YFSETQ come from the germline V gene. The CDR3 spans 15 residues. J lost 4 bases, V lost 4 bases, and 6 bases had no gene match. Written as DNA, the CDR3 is TGCGCCAGCAGCCCTAGAGCGGGGGGATACAATGAGCAGTTCTTC. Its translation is CASSPRAGGYNEQFF. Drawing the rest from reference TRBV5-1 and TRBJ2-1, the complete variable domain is KAGVTQTPRYLIKTRGQQVTLSCSPISGHRSVSWYQQTPGQGLQFLFEYFSETQRNKGNFPGRFSGRQFSNSRSEMNVSTLELGDSALYLCASSPRAGGYNEQFFGPGTRLTVL.

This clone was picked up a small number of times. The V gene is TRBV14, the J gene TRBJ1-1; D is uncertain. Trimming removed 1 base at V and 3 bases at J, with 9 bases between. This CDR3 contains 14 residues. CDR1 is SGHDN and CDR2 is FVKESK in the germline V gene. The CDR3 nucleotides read TGTGCCAGCAGCCAAGGTTCAGGATACACTGAAGCTTTCTTT. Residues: CASSQGSGYTEAFF.

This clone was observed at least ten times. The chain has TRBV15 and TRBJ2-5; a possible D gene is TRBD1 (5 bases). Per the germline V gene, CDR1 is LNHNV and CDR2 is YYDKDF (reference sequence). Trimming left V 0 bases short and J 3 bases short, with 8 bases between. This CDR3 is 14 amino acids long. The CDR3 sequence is CATSRDRQKETQYF. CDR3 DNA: TGTGCCACCAGCAGAGATCGACAGAAAGAGACCCAGTACTTC.

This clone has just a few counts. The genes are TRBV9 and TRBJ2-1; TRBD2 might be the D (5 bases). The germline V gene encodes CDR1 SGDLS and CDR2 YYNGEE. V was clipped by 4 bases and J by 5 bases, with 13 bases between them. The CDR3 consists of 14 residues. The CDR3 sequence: CASSTRTDNNEQFF. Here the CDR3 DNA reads TGTGCCAGCAGCACGCGGACTGATAACAATGAGCAGTTCTTC.

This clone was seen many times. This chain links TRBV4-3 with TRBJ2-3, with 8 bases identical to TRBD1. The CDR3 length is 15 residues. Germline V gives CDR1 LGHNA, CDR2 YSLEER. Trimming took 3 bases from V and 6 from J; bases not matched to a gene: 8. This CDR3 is CASSQSTGEGDTQYF. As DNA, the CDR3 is TGCGCCAGCAGCCAGTCGACAGGGGAAGGGGATACGCAGTATTTT.

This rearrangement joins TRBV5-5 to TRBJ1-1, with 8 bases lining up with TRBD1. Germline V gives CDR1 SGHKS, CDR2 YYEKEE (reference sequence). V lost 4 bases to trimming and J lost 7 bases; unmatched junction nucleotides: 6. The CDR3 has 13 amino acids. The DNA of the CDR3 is TGTGCCAGCAGCGTCGGACAGGGAGGTGAAGCTTTCTTT. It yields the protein CASSVGQGGEAFF.